This TCR beta chain was sequenced in a study of T-cell memory formation after mild COVID-19 (dated by TCRdb to about 2021). Study-wide context: TCR sequence clusters from the two donors were found to be largely donor specific. The cohort was made up of two young adult volunteers, one female and one male, who were previously healthy. T-cell clones expanding and contracting after mild COVID-19 in a couple of donors were tracked by longitudinal TCRalpha and TCRbeta repertoire sequencing. Summary of the overall study and its limitations: The study covered only two mild cases, and larger cohorts including severe cases with pre-infection samples were considered necessary. Contracting CD4+ clones were located mainly in the CM and EM memory subsets, whereas CD8+ clones were found to be enriched in EMRA. The second-wave clones that peaked on day 37 were not confirmed to be SARS-CoV-2 specific. Some responding clones were found in pre-infection memory, which suggests that pre-existing cross-reactive memory T cells took part in the SARS-CoV-2 response. Clones contracting from day 15 to 85 had balanced CD4/CD8 phenotypes, while a second wave expanding from day 15 to 37 was biased towards CD4+.

In this sample, this clonotype turned up a few times. The specificity of this receptor is unknown. One base away there is no much larger clone; base qualities are not given. PBMCs were isolated by Ficoll-Paque density gradient centrifugation. From its cysteine to its phenylalanine, the CDR3 spans 16 amino acids. Of all the DNA, just the CDR3 is kept, 48 bases in frame from base 1. V drops 1 base and J drops 6 bases, leaving 15 bases in between. The germline V gene (reference sequence) yields LGHDT for CDR1 and YNNKEL for CDR2. The instrument was an Illumina NovaSeq 6000. TCRalpha and TCRbeta cDNA libraries were built by 5'RACE with constant-segment primers, adding sample barcodes and unique molecular identifiers. Trizol reagent was used to extract RNA from every sample. Library amplification was performed in two PCR steps, and a second sample barcode and Illumina TruSeq adapters were introduced in the second step. The libraries were sequenced on an Illumina NovaSeq using 2 x 150 bp paired-end reads. Per the original workflow: Reads were demultiplexed and collapsed into UMI-guided consensus sequences with migec v1.2.7. Using mixcr v2.1.11, UMI consensuses were aligned to TRA and TRB V and J templates and then assembled into clonotypes. A clonotype was counted as expanded or contracted only if both edgeR and NoisET called the change significant, with noise models trained on biological replicates. For edgeR calls, the cutoffs were a false discovery rate-adjusted p below 0.01 and a log2 fold-change threshold of 1. As an exploratory analysis of dynamics, max-normalized trajectories of the 1000 most abundant clonotypes were examined by PCA with hierarchical clustering. Each responding clone was given a CD4 or CD8 phenotype based on the CD4+ and CD8+ repertoires, which had been sequenced separately. TCRdb ran its own pipeline on the public reads, namely fastp trimming at Q25 and MiXCR clone calling, and kept in-frame beta chains. Identical CDR3 proteins give one entry, which carries the most common genes and DNA. Clone size and V and J calls follow TCRdb, not the original study. This sample holds more than 110,000 distinct CDR3 sequences; 13% to 15% were observed only once. Of the sample, 25% to 30% is held by the ten largest clones.

Sequencing was carried out using PBMCs or a T cell subset sorted from them (not recorded which). The TCR comes from an adult woman who had mild COVID-19 (a few samples of this study predate the infection). The sample titles of this study are shuffled in the database, so cell type and time point are left out; the donor was told from shared clones. This receptor chain uses TRBV3-1 and TRBJ2-2, with TRBD2 perhaps the D gene, on 6 matching bases. The CDR3 region reads CASSQVVLARAGELFF. The DNA is as follows: TGTGCCAGCAGCCAAGTAGTACTAGCTCGCGCCGGGGAGCTGTTTTTT.